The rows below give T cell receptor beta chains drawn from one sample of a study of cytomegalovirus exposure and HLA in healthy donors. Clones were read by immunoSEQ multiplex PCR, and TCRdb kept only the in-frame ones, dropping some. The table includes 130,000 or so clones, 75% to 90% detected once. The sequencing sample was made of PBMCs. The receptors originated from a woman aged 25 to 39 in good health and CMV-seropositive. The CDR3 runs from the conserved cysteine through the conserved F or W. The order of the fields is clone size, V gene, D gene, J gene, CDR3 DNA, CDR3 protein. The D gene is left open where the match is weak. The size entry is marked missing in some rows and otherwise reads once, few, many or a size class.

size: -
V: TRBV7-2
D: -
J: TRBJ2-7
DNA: TGTGCCAGCAGCTTACGGGGACACTACGAGCAGTACTTC
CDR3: CASSLRGHYEQYF

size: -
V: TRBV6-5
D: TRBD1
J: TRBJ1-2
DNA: TGTGCCAGCAGTTACTCATGGGGCAGGGGGAACTATGGCTACACCTTC
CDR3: CASSYSWGRGNYGYTF

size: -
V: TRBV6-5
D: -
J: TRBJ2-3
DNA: TGTGCCAGCAGTTACTCGATAAACTCGGGAGATACGCAGTATTTT
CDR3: CASSYSINSGDTQYF

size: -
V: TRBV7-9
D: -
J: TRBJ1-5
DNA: TGTGCCAGCAGCATTGGACAAAATCAGCCCCAGCATTTT
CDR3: CASSIGQNQPQHF

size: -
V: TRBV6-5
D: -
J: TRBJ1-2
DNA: TGTGCCAGCAGTTACTCGATTACAGTCAACTATGGCTACACCTTC
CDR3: CASSYSITVNYGYTF

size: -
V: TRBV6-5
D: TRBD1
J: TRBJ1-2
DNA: TGTGCCAGCAGACCTACAGGGGACTATGGCTACACCTTC
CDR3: CASRPTGDYGYTF

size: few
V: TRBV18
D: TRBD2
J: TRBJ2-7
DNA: TGTGCCAGCTCACCAAGGACTAGCGGTCTCTACGAGCAGTACTTC
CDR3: CASSPRTSGLYEQYF

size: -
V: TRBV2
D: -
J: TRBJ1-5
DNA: TGTGCCAGCACCAAGGGGGGGGCAGGGCAGCCCCAGCATTTT
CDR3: CASTKGGAGQPQHF

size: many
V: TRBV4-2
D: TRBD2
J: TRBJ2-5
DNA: TGTGCCAGCAGCCCGGGACTAGCGGGGGGGCCAGAGACCCAGTACTTC
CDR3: CASSPGLAGGPETQYF

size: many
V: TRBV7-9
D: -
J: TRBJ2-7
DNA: TGTGCCAGCAGCTTGAGCCCTAGAGCTCCTGCCGAGCAGTACTTC
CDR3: CASSLSPRAPAEQYF

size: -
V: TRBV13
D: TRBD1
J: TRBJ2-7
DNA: TGTGCCAGCAGCCTTCCGACAGGGGGCGACGAGCAGTACTTC
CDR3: CASSLPTGGDEQYF

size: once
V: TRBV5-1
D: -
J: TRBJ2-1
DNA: TGCGCCAGCAGCTTGGGATCCGAGGACAATGAGCAGTTCTTC
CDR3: CASSLGSEDNEQFF

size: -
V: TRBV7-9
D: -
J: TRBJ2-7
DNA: TGTGCCAGCAGCACCCTCACAGGTTGGGAGCAGTACTTC
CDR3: CASSTLTGWEQYF

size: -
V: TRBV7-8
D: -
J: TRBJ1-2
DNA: TGTGCCAGCAGCCAGGTGGGGCCCTATGGCTACACCTTC
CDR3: CASSQVGPYGYTF

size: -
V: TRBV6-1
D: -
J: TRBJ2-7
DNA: TGTGCCAGCAGTGGAGACATCACTTACGAGCAGTACTTC
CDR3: CASSGDITYEQYF

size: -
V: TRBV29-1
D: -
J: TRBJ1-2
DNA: TGCAGCGTTGAAGTGCGGCAGGGTAACTATGGCTACACCTTC
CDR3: CSVEVRQGNYGYTF

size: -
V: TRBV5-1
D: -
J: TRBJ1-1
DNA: TGCGCCAGCAGCTTTCGGACAGAAACTGAAGCTTTCTTT
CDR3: CASSFRTETEAFF

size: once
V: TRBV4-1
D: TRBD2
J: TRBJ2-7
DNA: TGCGCCAGCAGCCAAGACCCCCCTTTTGCGGGAGGGCTGGGCGAGCAGTACTTC
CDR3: CASSQDPPFAGGLGEQYF

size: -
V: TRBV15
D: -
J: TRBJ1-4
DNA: TGTGCCACCAGCAGAGCCAGGGTTGGCGAAAAACTGTTTTTT
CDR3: CATSRARVGEKLFF

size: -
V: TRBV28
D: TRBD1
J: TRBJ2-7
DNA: TGTGCCAGCAAAGCGGACAGGGCTGGCAACTACGAGCAGTACTTC
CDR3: CASKADRAGNYEQYF

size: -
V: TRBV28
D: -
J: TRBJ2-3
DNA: TGTGCCAGCCTCGGCCAGGGCACAGATACGCAGTATTTT
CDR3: CASLGQGTDTQYF

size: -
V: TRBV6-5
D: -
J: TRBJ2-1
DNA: TGTGCCAGCAGTTACCTCAGGGAGCAGTTCTTC
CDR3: CASSYLREQFF

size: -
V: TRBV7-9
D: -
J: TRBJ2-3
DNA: TGTGCCAGCAGCTTAGGGGATAGCGTGGGTGATACGCAGTATTTT
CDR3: CASSLGDSVGDTQYF

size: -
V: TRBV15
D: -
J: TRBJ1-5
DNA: TGTGCCACCAGCACCTACGGAGCAGTCTCGCGGCCCCAGCATTTT
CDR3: CATSTYGAVSRPQHF

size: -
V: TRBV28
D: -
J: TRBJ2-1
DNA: TGTGCCAGCAGTTCCCCCCCCAGCAGGTACAATGAGCAGTTCTTC
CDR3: CASSSPPSRYNEQFF

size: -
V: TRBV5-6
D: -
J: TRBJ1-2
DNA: TGTGCCAGCAGCCCTAATAACTATGGCTACACCTTC
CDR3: CASSPNNYGYTF

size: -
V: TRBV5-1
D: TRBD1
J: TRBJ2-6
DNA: TGCGCCAGCAGCTTCACACACACCACAGGGGGCTCTGGGGCCAACGTCCTGACTTTC
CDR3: CASSFTHTTGGSGANVLTF

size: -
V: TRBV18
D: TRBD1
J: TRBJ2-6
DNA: TGTGCCAGCTCACCAGGAACAGGGGATGGCAACGTCCTGACTTTC
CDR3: CASSPGTGDGNVLTF

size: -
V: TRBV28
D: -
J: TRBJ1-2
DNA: TGTGCCAGCAGTTCCCGTATGCGATCAAACTATGGCTACACCTTC
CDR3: CASSSRMRSNYGYTF

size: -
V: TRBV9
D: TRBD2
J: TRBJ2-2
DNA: TGTGCCAGCAGCGTAGCTTTGGGGACTAGCGGGCAAAACACCGGGGAGCTGTTTTTT
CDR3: CASSVALGTSGQNTGELFF

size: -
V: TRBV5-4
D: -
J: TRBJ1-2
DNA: TGTGCCAGCAGCTTGGGGGGACAAGCTAACTATGGCTACACCTTC
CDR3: CASSLGGQANYGYTF

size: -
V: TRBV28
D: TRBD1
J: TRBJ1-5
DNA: TGTGCCAGCAGTAGATACAGGGGCAACAATTATCAGCCCCAGCATTTT
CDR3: CASSRYRGNNYQPQHF

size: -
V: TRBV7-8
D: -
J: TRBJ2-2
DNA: TGTGCCAGCAGCTTAGGTGCGCGGGGGCCCGCCACCGGGGAGCTGTTTTTT
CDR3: CASSLGARGPATGELFF

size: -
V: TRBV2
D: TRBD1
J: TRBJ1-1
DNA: TGTGCCAGCATGAGGGGACAGGGTGAGGACACTGAAGCTTTCTTT
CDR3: CASMRGQGEDTEAFF

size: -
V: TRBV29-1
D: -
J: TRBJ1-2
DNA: TGCAGCGACAGGCGGGACGGCTATGGCTACACCTTC
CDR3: CSDRRDGYGYTF

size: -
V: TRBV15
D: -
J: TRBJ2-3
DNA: TGTGCCACCAGCAGAGTTAACAGCGGGACAGATACGCAGTATTTT
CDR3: CATSRVNSGTDTQYF

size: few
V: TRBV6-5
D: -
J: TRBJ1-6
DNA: TGTGCCAGCAGTTACAATGACAGGAGGAATTCACCCCTCCACTTT
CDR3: CASSYNDRRNSPLHF

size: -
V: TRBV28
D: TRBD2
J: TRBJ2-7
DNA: TGTGCCAGCAGCGTAGCGGGGGGCTCCTACGAGCAGTACTTC
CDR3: CASSVAGGSYEQYF

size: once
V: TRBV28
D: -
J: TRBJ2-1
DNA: TGTGCCAGCAGTTTCAGTGCTAGTAATGAGCAGTTCTTC
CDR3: CASSFSASNEQFF

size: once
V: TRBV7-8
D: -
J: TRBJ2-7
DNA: TGTGCCAGCACAAAAAGCGGAACAGGGAGCTCCTACGAGCAGTACTTC
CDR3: CASTKSGTGSSYEQYF

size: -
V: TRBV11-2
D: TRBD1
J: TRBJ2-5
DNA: TGTGCCAGCAGCCGCGACAGGGGGCGCAGCCAGACCCAGTACTTC
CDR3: CASSRDRGRSQTQYF

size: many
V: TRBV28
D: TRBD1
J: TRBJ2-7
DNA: TGTGCCAGCAGCCATACCCCGGGACAGGGGAAGGACGAGCAGTACTTC
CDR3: CASSHTPGQGKDEQYF

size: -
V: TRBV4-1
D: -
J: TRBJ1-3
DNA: TGCGCCAGCAGCCAAGTACTCGGAAACACCATATATTTT
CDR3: CASSQVLGNTIYF

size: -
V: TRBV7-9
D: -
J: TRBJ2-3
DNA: TGTGCCAGCAGCCTCGTGGGGGGGCAGTATTTT
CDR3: CASSLVGGQYF

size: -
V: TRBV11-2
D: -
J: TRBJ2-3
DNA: TGTGCCAGCAGCTTAGGCAGGACTAGGGGGATGGGGACAGATACGCAGTATTTT
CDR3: CASSLGRTRGMGTDTQYF

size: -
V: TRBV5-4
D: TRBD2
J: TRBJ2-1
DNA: TGTGCCAGCAGCTGGACTAGCGGAGCTAATGAGCAGTTCTTC
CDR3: CASSWTSGANEQFF

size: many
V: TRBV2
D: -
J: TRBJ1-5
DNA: TGTGCCAGCAGCCTCGGGGGGGGCAATCAGCCCCAGCATTTT
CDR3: CASSLGGGNQPQHF

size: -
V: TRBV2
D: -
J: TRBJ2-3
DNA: TGTGCCAGCAGGGGGGCGGATACGCAGTATTTT
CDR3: CASRGADTQYF

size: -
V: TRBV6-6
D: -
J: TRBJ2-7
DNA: TGTGCCAGCACCGGGTCCGGAGGTCGGGGAGACTACGAGCAGTACTTC
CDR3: CASTGSGGRGDYEQYF

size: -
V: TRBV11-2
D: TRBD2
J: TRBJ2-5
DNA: TGTGCCAGCAGCTTATATGGCGGGAGTGGGGAGACCCAGTACTTC
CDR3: CASSLYGGSGETQYF

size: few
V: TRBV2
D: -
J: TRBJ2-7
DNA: TGTGCCAGCAGTATTGGAGGGCCCTACGAGCAGTACTTC
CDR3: CASSIGGPYEQYF

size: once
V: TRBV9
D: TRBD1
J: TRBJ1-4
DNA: TGTGCCAGCAGCGGCCCCAACAGGGGATTTAATGAAAAACTGTTTTTT
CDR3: CASSGPNRGFNEKLFF

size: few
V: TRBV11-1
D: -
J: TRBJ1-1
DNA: TGTGCCAGCAGCTCCAACAGGAACACTGAAGCTTTCTTT
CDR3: CASSSNRNTEAFF

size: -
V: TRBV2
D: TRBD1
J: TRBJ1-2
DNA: TGTGCCAGCAGTGGGGGACAGTACTATGGCTACACCTTC
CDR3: CASSGGQYYGYTF